This T cell receptor beta chain came from a study of Ad26.COV2.S vaccination and SARS-CoV-2 variants. Overall study context: Ad26.COV2.S was injected intramuscularly once or twice, 56 days apart.

Treatment in this sample: some 20 received Ad26.COV2.S at low or high dose, single or two shots; about 5 received placebo; per-sample allocation not given. Samples came from day 63 after the first vaccine or placebo injection. The protocol was immunoSEQ multiplex PCR, while the TCRdb copy is restricted to in-frame clones and leaves out a portion. The data hold 350,000 to 400,000 clones, with approximately 91% observed a single time. The CDR3 spans 18 residues. Per germline, CDR1 SNHLY and CDR2 FYNNEI. V lost 4 bases and J 7 bases, leaving 26 bases between the germline ends. This clone was observed a single time.

This chain uses TRBV2 with TRBJ1-5, with D possibly matching TRBD1 (6 bases). The sequenced sample was peripheral blood, obtained in a trial of Ad26.COV2.S vaccine versus placebo. The TCR was taken from a person aged 18-60 years who received the Ad26.COV2.S COVID-19 vaccine or a placebo. The CDR3 here is CASSGWRGTPDGLQPQHF. The CDR3, as DNA: TGTGCCAGCAGTGGGTGGAGGGGGACACCGGACGGGTTGCAGCCCCAGCATTTT.